Below, one T cell receptor beta chain is given with its context. Its matching antigen is unknown. This table comes from immunoSEQ multiplex PCR, and its TCRdb copy is limited to in-frame clones, with some not included. Of around 500,000 clones in the sample, 80% to 90% were seen once. This specimen comes from a study of Ad26.COV2.S vaccination and SARS-CoV-2 variants. Across the whole study: COV1001, an Ad26.COV2.S trial, supplied this vaccine-arm donor. General study results and limits: Recipients of vaccine and of placebo showed similar breadth of their non-spike TCR repertoires. A substantial breadth of spike-specific CD8+ and CD4+ T cell responses after vaccination has been reported.

Described treatment: roughly 18 received Ad26.COV2.S at low or high dose, single or two shots; 5 received placebo; per-sample allocation not given. Samples came from day 63 after the first vaccine or placebo injection. Built on an Ad26 vector, the vaccine expressed Wuhan-strain SARS-CoV-2 spike. CDR1 MGHDK and CDR2 SYGVNS come from the germline V gene. The CDR3 spans 12 residues. Between the trimmed V and J ends, which lost 4 bases and 3 bases, there was a span of 6 bases. The sample was peripheral blood, taken in a trial of Ad26.COV2.S vaccine versus placebo. This clonotype was sampled from a person aged 18-60 years who received the Ad26.COV2.S COVID-19 vaccine or a placebo. The chain carries TRBV25-1 and TRBJ2-5; D is unresolved. The CDR3 loop is CASSVVEETQYF. The CDR3 DNA is TGTGCCAGCAGTGTCGTCGAAGAGACCCAGTACTTC.